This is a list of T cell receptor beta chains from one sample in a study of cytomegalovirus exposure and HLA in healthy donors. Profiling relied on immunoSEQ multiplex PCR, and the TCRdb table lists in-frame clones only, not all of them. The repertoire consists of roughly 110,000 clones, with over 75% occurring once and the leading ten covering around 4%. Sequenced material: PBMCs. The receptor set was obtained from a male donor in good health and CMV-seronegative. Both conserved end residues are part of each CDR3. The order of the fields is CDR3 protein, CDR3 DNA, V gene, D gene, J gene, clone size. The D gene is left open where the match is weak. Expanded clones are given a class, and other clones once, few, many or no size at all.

CASSFPTGGANYGYTF,TGTGCCAGCAGCTTTCCGACAGGTGGAGCTAACTATGGCTACACCTTC,TRBV5-6,.,TRBJ1-2,.
CASSYVGQGEGGYTF,TGTGCCAGCAGTTACGTTGGACAGGGGGAAGGTGGCTACACCTTC,TRBV6-5,TRBD1,TRBJ1-2,.
CASSLIRDRAHEQYF,TGTGCCAGCAGCCTTATTAGGGACAGGGCCCACGAGCAGTACTTC,TRBV11-2,TRBD1,TRBJ2-7,.
CASSLAGGPQETQYF,TGTGCCAGCAGTCTAGCGGGAGGGCCCCAGGAGACCCAGTACTTC,TRBV27,TRBD2,TRBJ2-5,.
CASSRRGPSSGDYGYTF,TGTGCCAGCTCGCGACGAGGACCCAGCTCCGGGGACTATGGCTACACCTTC,TRBV18,.,TRBJ1-2,.
CASSSYRVTNEKLFF,TGTGCCAGCAGTTCTTACAGGGTTACTAATGAAAAACTGTTTTTT,TRBV27,.,TRBJ1-4,.
CAWREGHEQYF,TGTGCCTGGAGGGAGGGGCACGAGCAGTACTTC,TRBV30,.,TRBJ2-7,.
CASSYKRQNSQETQYF,TGTGCCAGCAGTTACAAAAGACAGAACTCCCAAGAGACCCAGTACTTC,TRBV6-6,.,TRBJ2-5,.
CASSRALNTGELFF,TGTGCCAGCAGTAGAGCCCTAAACACCGGGGAGCTGTTTTTT,TRBV25-1,.,TRBJ2-2,.
CASTPGLAGAYEQYF,TGTGCCAGCACCCCGGGACTAGCGGGAGCCTACGAGCAGTACTTC,TRBV28,TRBD2,TRBJ2-7,.
CASSGLAGLLEQYF,TGTGCCAGCAGCGGACTAGCGGGCCTCCTCGAGCAGTACTTC,TRBV11-2,TRBD2,TRBJ2-7,.
CAWSNTGNEQYF,TGTGCCTGGAGTAACACAGGGAACGAGCAGTACTTC,TRBV30,.,TRBJ2-7,.
CASSPRTTAQNTEAFF,TGTGCCAGCAGTCCCCGGACGACAGCACAGAACACTGAAGCTTTCTTT,TRBV2,.,TRBJ1-1,.
CASSPSGTVQETQYF,TGTGCCAGCAGCCCCTCGGGGACAGTTCAAGAGACCCAGTACTTC,TRBV7-9,TRBD1,TRBJ2-5,.
CASSEGTTSSYEQYF,TGTGCCAGCAGTGAAGGGACTACGAGCTCCTACGAGCAGTACTTC,TRBV6-1,.,TRBJ2-7,.
CASSSGTSVYNEQFF,TGTGCCAGCTCATCCGGGACTAGCGTTTACAATGAGCAGTTCTTC,TRBV18,TRBD2,TRBJ2-1,.
CASHGGGNQPQHF,TGTGCCAGCCATGGGGGGGGAAATCAGCCCCAGCATTTT,TRBV27,.,TRBJ1-5,.
CSVETSGRANTGELFF,TGCAGCGTTGAAACTAGCGGGAGAGCGAACACCGGGGAGCTGTTTTTT,TRBV29-1,TRBD2,TRBJ2-2,.
CASSQEGFTSGSREQYF,TGCGCCAGCAGCCAAGAAGGTTTTACTAGCGGGAGTCGCGAGCAGTACTTC,TRBV4-1,TRBD2,TRBJ2-7,few
CASNSVRDLDGYTF,TGCGCCAGCAATTCGGTCAGGGACTTGGATGGCTACACCTTC,TRBV4-1,.,TRBJ1-2,.
CASSPRVAGAYEQYF,TGTGCCAGCAGCCCCCGAGTAGCGGGGGCCTACGAGCAGTACTTC,TRBV7-2,TRBD2,TRBJ2-7,once
CASTSRDEQFF,TGTGCCAGTACCTCCCGGGATGAGCAGTTCTTC,TRBV19,.,TRBJ2-1,few
CAVRDSQVF,TGTGCCGTCCGGGACAGTCAAGTCTTC,TRBV6-1,TRBD1,TRBJ2-1,.
CASSLVETGNTGELFF,TGTGCCAGCAGCTTAGTTGAGACAGGGAACACCGGGGAGCTGTTTTTT,TRBV13,.,TRBJ2-2,once
CASSYSMGVSHEQFF,TGTGCCAGCAGTTACTCGATGGGAGTCAGCCATGAGCAGTTCTTC,TRBV6-5,.,TRBJ2-1,.
CASSLPPPTSVSYEQYF,TGTGCCAGCAGTTTACCCCCCCCGACTAGCGTAAGCTACGAGCAGTACTTC,TRBV28,TRBD2,TRBJ2-7,.
CASSLGLRGIDTEAFF,TGTGCCAGCAGCTTAGGCCTTCGGGGGATCGACACTGAAGCTTTCTTT,TRBV7-8,.,TRBJ1-1,once
CASSVERSTDTQYF,TGTGCCAGCAGCGTAGAGCGTAGCACAGATACGCAGTATTTT,TRBV9,.,TRBJ2-3,once